The rows below give T cell receptor beta chains drawn from one sample of a study of Graves' ophthalmopathy and Graves' hyperthyroidism. MiXCR was run by TCRdb on the multiplex PCR reads, yielding one entry per CDR3 protein. This sample carries 740,000 or so distinct CDR3 sequences, around 40% of them seen once, and the ten largest clones take approximately 43%. The sequenced material came from peripheral blood. The receptor set was obtained from an adult man with Graves' ophthalmopathy. Both conserved end residues are part of each CDR3. The D gene is left open where the match is weak.

TRBV2	TRBJ1-1	.	13	CASRWRDVTEAFF
TRBV19	TRBJ1-5	.	14	CASSMRAGPQPQHF
TRBV6-1	TRBJ1-4	.	11	CASRDIEKLFF
TRBV15	TRBJ1-2	.	13	CATSRGIAPDYTF
TRBV6-5	TRBJ1-1	TRBD1	16	CASSYSMGQANTEAFF
TRBV7-9	TRBJ2-2	.	16	CTSSPHQDGDTGELFF
TRBV10-3	TRBJ2-6	TRBD1	18	CAISDRGQGASGANVLTF
TRBV25-1	TRBJ2-2	.	12	CASSTHTGELFF
TRBV2	TRBJ1-6	.	14	CASSKDLGGSPLHF
TRBV12-3/TRBV12-4	TRBJ1-6	.	14	CASSYRLGNSPLHF
TRBV29-1	TRBJ2-7	.	12	CSVVLPPGEQYF
TRBV6-1	TRBJ1-5	.	17	CASSYKDSPRGYQPQHF
TRBV29-1	TRBJ2-7	.	12	CSVLEGDYEQYF
TRBV7-3	TRBJ2-5	TRBD2	15	CASSPHGGGGETQYF
TRBV19	TRBJ2-7	TRBD1	17	CASSIVRTGGAVYEQYF
TRBV7-9	TRBJ2-7	.	12	CASSSSLYEQYF
TRBV10-2	TRBJ2-2	.	13	CASSELNTGELFF